This T cell receptor beta chain was observed in a study of T-cell reconstitution after alpha-beta-depleted transplantation in children. Notes on the study in general: Once a year had passed after transplant, T-cell counts and diversity came mostly from newly produced T cells. About two months after transplant, alpha-beta T cells reportedly came from several hundred expanded graft clones.

The ends were cut back, 6 bases at V and 2 bases at J, with 17 bases in the middle. Germline V gives CDR1 SGHTA, CDR2 FQGNSA. The CDR3 is 15 amino acids. Only a few counts were recorded for this clonotype. Its target is unknown. TCRbeta library preparation incorporated unique molecular identifiers. Using its own MiXCR run on the PCR reads, TCRdb lists one record per CDR3 protein. Found here are approximately 45,000 distinct CDR3 sequences, roughly 50% of them singletons; the top ten hold approximately 38%. The V gene is TRBV7-2, the J gene TRBJ2-7; D might be TRBD2 (6 bases). The origin of this receptor is a boy in the first two years of life with SCID, due to receive a stem cell transplant. The input for sequencing was peripheral blood, taken before TCRalphabeta/CD19-depleted stem cell transplant. The DNA of the CDR3 is TGTGCCAGCAGTCCACTACCGGGAGTAACCTACGAGCAGTACTTC. This translates into CASSPLPGVTYEQYF.